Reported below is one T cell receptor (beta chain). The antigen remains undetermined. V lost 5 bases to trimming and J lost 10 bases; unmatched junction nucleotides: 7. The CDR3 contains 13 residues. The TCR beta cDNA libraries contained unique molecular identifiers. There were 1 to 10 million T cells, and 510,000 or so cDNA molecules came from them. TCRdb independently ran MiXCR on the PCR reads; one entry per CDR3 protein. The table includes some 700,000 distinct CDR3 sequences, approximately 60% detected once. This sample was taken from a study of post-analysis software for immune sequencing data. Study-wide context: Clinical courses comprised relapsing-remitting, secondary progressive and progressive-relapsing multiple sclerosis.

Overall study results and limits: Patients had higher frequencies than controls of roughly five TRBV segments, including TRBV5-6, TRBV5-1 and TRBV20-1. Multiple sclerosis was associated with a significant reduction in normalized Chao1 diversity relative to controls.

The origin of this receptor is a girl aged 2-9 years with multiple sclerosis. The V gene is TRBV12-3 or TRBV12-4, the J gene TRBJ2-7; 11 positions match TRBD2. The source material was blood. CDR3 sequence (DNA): TGTGCCAGCAGTCTCGGACTAGCGGGTCTTCAGTACTTC. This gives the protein CASSLGLAGLQYF.